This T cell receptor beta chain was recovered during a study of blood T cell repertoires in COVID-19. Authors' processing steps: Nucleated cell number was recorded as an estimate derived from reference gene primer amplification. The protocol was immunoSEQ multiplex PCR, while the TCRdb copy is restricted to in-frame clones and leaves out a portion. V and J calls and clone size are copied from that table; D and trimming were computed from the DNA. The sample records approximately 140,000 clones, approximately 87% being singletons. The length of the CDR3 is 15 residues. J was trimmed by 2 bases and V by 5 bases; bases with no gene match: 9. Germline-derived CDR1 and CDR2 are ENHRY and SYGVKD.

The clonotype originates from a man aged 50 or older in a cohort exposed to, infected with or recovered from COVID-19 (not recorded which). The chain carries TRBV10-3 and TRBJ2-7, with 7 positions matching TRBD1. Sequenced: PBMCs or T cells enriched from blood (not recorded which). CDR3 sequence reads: CAISPGMQGAYEQYF. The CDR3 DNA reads TGTGCCATCAGTCCAGGGATGCAGGGGGCCTACGAGCAGTACTTC.